Following are 24 T cell receptor beta chains from one sample sequenced in a study of control samples from healthy donors and cancer patients. Profiled with immunoSEQ multiplex PCR; TCRdb holds only in-frame clones, not every one. The sample has 65,000 to 85,000 clones, approximately 88% seen once. Sequences were obtained from PBMCs. Every receptor here comes from a woman between 45 and 65 years old with colorectal cancer.

The chain combines TRBV2 with TRBJ2-3, with 11 bases matching TRBD2. This CDR3 comprises 13 residues. With 4 bases clipped from V and 6 bases from J, the junction kept 0 bases outside the gene matches. Germline V CDR1 and CDR2: SNHLY, FYNNEI. Here the CDR3 reads CASSGTSGDTQYF. CDR3 DNA: TGTGCCAGCAGTGGGACTAGCGGGGATACGCAGTATTTT.

This chain uses TRBV7-3 with TRBJ2-1, with a tentative D call TRBD2 (5 bases). Trimming shortened V by 0 bases and J by 4 bases, and 10 bases separated the two germline ends. Germline CDR1 and CDR2: SGHTA and FQGTGA. This CDR3 has 15 amino acids. This chain's CDR3 is CASSLTGDRYNEQFF. DNA of the CDR3: TGTGCCAGCAGCTTAACGGGAGACCGATACAATGAGCAGTTCTTC. Combining the CDR3 with reference TRBV7-3 and TRBJ2-1 gives the whole variable domain GAGVSQTPSNKVTEKGKYVELRCDPISGHTALYWYRQSLGQGPEFLIYFQGTGAADDSGLPNDRFFAVRPEGSVSTLKIQRTERGDSAVYLCASSLTGDRYNEQFFGPGTRLTVL.

This sequence joins TRBV5-1 and TRBJ2-5; D is perhaps TRBD1 or TRBD2 (5 bases each). The V gene lost 5 bases and the J gene lost 3 bases, with 5 bases spanning the gap. The CDR3 contains 11 residues. Germline V CDR1 and CDR2: SGHRS, YFSETQ. The CDR3 DNA reads TGCGCCAGCAGGGGGGAAGAGACCCAGTACTTC. Protein: CASRGEETQYF.

This clone appeared a few times. The chain links TRBV7-3 to TRBJ2-1; unclear D gene. V shed 0 bases and J shed 5 bases, with 5 bases lying between them. CDR3 length: 13 residues. Germline lookup yields CDR1 SGHTA and CDR2 FQGTGA. CDR3 nucleotide sequence: TGTGCCAGCAGCTTAACCGGAAACAATGAGCAGTTCTTC. It is translated as CASSLTGNNEQFF.

This chain connects TRBV27 to TRBJ1-1; D is ambiguous. Germline CDR1 is MNHEY and CDR2 is SMNVEV (reference sequence). This CDR3 contains 13 residues. V was trimmed by 1 base and J by 3 bases, leaving 6 bases between them. CDR3 sequence reads: CASSLFTDTEAFF. CDR3 nucleotide sequence: TGTGCCAGCAGTTTATTTACAGACACTGAAGCTTTCTTT.

CDR3 residues: CAITGTGGFTGELFF. For the CDR3, the DNA is TGTGCCATCACTGGGACGGGGGGCTTCACCGGGGAGCTGTTTTTT. This chain uses TRBV10-3 with TRBJ2-2; possibly TRBD2 for D (7 bases). The germline CDR1 and CDR2 sequences are ENHRY and SYGVKD. This CDR3 region has 15 residues. Between the trimmed V and J ends, which lost 7 bases and 4 bases, there was a span of 16 bases.

This chain connects TRBV4-3 to TRBJ2-3, with 9 bases matching TRBD2. CDR1 and CDR2 from the germline V gene are LGHNA and YSLEER. Unmatched junction bases numbered 13, after V lost 3 bases and J lost 6 bases. CDR3 length: 17 residues. The CDR3 nucleotides are TGCGCCAGCAGCCAGAACGTCCTAGCGGGAACCGGGGATACGCAGTATTTT. The encoded protein is CASSQNVLAGTGDTQYF.

This rearrangement joins TRBV6-5 to TRBJ1-2; 7 nucleotides match TRBD1. The V gene's germline CDR1 is MNHEY and CDR2 SVGAGI. The CDR3 runs to 14 residues. J gave up 4 bases and V 7 bases, and 9 bases lay outside the gene matches. The CDR3 DNA follows: TGTGCCAGCACCGCAGGGGGGACACTCTATGGCTACACCTTC. Translated: CASTAGGTLYGYTF.

The CDR3 spells CASYSTDRGPGYTF. CDR3 DNA: TGTGCCAGCTACTCCACCGACAGGGGCCCTGGCTACACCTTC. This chain joins TRBV28 and TRBJ1-2; 8 bases align to TRBD1. Germline loops: CDR1 MDHEN, CDR2 SYDVKM. With 8 bases clipped from V and 7 bases from J, the junction kept 12 bases outside the gene matches. The CDR3 sequence is 14 residues long.

V gene TRBV19 combines with J gene TRBJ1-1, with D maybe TRBD1 (5 bases). V shed 11 bases and J shed 8 bases, with 12 bases lying between them. CDR1 is LNHDA and CDR2 is SQIVND in the germline V gene (reference sequence). The CDR3 consists of 10 residues. CDR3 nucleotide sequence: TGTGCCGGCCCGGGGGGGGAAGCTTTCTTT. Its translation is CAGPGGEAFF.

The chain combines TRBV30 with TRBJ2-5; 7 bases agree with TRBD1. The germline V gene encodes CDR1 GTSNPN and CDR2 SVGIG (reference sequence). V dropped 8 bases and J dropped 4; count of bases not matched to a gene: 10. The CDR3 spans 13 residues. This CDR3 is CAGSTGKGETQYF. For the CDR3, the DNA is TGTGCCGGGTCGACAGGGAAGGGAGAGACCCAGTACTTC.

The chain recombines TRBV11-3 with TRBJ2-1, with 8 bases identical to TRBD2. The CDR3 extends over 15 amino acids. Germline V gives CDR1 SGHNT, CDR2 YENEEA. V trimming: 1 base; J trimming: 7 bases; junction bases outside the gene matches: 6. The CDR3 DNA reads TGTGCCAGCAGCTTAGTGGCGGGGGGCTTAAATGAGCAGTTCTTC. Protein sequence: CASSLVAGGLNEQFF. Using reference TRBV11-3 and TRBJ2-1 for the parts outside the CDR3, the full variable domain is EAGVVQSPRYKIIEKKQPVAFWCNPISGHNTLYWYLQNLGQGPELLIRYENEEAVDDSQLPKDRFSAERLKGVDSTLKIQPAELGDSAVYLCASSLVAGGLNEQFFGPGTRLTVL.

The chain links TRBV18 to TRBJ2-5, with a tentative D call TRBD2 (5 bases). The CDR3 consists of 14 residues. Germline CDR1 and CDR2: KGHSH and LQKENI. Trimming left V 2 bases short and J 6 bases short, with 13 bases between. The CDR3 DNA reads as TGTGCCAGCTCACCAGTAGGCTCCGGGAAGACCCAGTACTTC. This codes for CASSPVGSGKTQYF.

This clone was seen a single time. The V call is TRBV6-6, the J call TRBJ1-5; tentative D call: TRBD1 (5 bases). V was pared by 2 bases and J by 6 bases, with 14 bases between. The CDR3 is 15 residues long. Germline CDR1 reads MNHNY; CDR2 reads SVGAGI (reference sequence). The CDR3 DNA reads as TGTGCCAGCAGTTACGCCGAGGGGTGGAGTCAGCCCCAGCATTTT. Protein sequence: CASSYAEGWSQPQHF.

The genes are TRBV5-1 and TRBJ1-2, with D maybe TRBD1 (5 bases). Looked up from germline, CDR1 is SGHRS and CDR2 is YFSETQ. Trimming cost V 3 bases and J 8 bases, with 14 bases left between them. The CDR3 is 13 amino acids. In DNA, the CDR3 is TGCGCCAGCAGCTGGGTCGGGGGGGAGGGCTACACCTTC. As protein: CASSWVGGEGYTF.

The rearrangement uses TRBV12-5 and TRBJ1-5; no firm D call. The V end was cut by 1 base, the J end by 1 base, with 5 bases between. The CDR3 totals 14 residues. Germline V lookup: CDR1 LGHNT, CDR2 FRNRAP. In DNA form, the CDR3 reads TGTGCTAGTGGTTTGGGGCCCAGCAATCAGCCCCAGCATTTT. Translating gives CASGLGPSNQPQHF.

The chain combines TRBV12-3 or TRBV12-4 with TRBJ1-5, with D unresolved. The CDR3 extends over 13 amino acids. Deletions cut 6 bases from V and 3 bases from J, with 9 bases between. The CDR3 region has the DNA TGTGCCAGCAGCCCAAACTTCAATCAGCCCCAGCATTTT. Amino acids: CASSPNFNQPQHF.

The chain links TRBV6-4 to TRBJ2-7; D remains ambiguous. Germline V gives CDR1 MRHNA, CDR2 SNTAGT. V was clipped by 0 bases and J by 13 bases, with 13 bases between them. The CDR3 is 12 residues long. CDR3 in DNA: TGTGCCAGCAGTGACTCAGGTGGCAGTTCCTACGTC. This gives the protein CASSDSGGSSYV.

V is TRBV2 and J is TRBJ2-6, with D maybe TRBD2 (7 bases). This CDR3 comprises 16 residues. V gave up 7 bases and J gave up 1 base, with 14 bases separating them. The germline V gene encodes CDR1 SNHLY and CDR2 FYNNEI. CDR3 sequence: CASTEEGGSGANVLTF. CDR3 bases: TGTGCCAGCACAGAAGAGGGGGGGTCTGGGGCCAACGTCCTGACTTTC. The full variable domain, completed using reference TRBV2 and TRBJ2-6, is EPEVTQTPSHQVTQMGQEVILRCVPISNHLYFYWYRQILGQKVEFLVSFYNNEISEKSEIFDDQFSVERPDGSNFTLKIRSTKLEDSAMYFCASTEEGGSGANVLTFGAGSRLTVL.

This clone appeared a few times. J is TRBJ2-1 and V is TRBV2; D perhaps matches TRBD1 (6 bases). V shed 6 bases and J shed 4 bases, with 10 bases lying between them. The CDR3 runs to 13 residues. CDR1 and CDR2 (germline): SNHLY, FYNNEI. The CDR3, as DNA: TGTGCCAGCAGGCACAGGGTTTACAATGAGCAGTTCTTC. The encoded protein is CASRHRVYNEQFF. Full variable domain (missing parts from reference TRBV2 and TRBJ2-1): EPEVTQTPSHQVTQMGQEVILRCVPISNHLYFYWYRQILGQKVEFLVSFYNNEISEKSEIFDDQFSVERPDGSNFTLKIRSTKLEDSAMYFCASRHRVYNEQFFGPGTRLTVL.

The chain couples TRBV28 to TRBJ2-1; the match to TRBD1 covers 7 bases. The germline gives CDR1 MDHEN, CDR2 SYDVKM. The J segment lost 7 bases and the V segment lost 6 bases, leaving 9 bases of the junction unmatched. CDR3 length: 14 residues. The CDR3 DNA follows: TGTGCCAGCAGCGGGACAGCGCCACGGAATGAGCAGTTCTTC. This encodes CASSGTAPRNEQFF.

The chain carries TRBV15 and TRBJ1-1, with D tentatively TRBD1 (6 bases). Trimming took 0 bases from V and 3 from J, leaving 20 bases between them. Germline CDR1 reads LNHNV; CDR2 reads YYDKDF (reference sequence). The CDR3 runs to 18 residues. CDR3 nucleotide sequence: TGTGCCACCAGCAGAGACCCCTATAACAGGGAAGTAGACACTGAAGCTTTCTTT. Its protein product is CATSRDPYNREVDTEAFF.

The chain is built from TRBV5-8 and TRBJ1-2, with D perhaps matching TRBD1 (5 bases). CDR1 and CDR2 from the germline V gene are SGHTS and YDEGEE. V shed 0 bases and J shed 4 bases, with 7 bases lying between them. The CDR3 loop spans 13 amino acids. The CDR3: CASSLVTGYGYTF. The CDR3 DNA is TGTGCCAGCAGCTTGGTAACAGGCTATGGCTACACCTTC.

The V call is TRBV28, the J call TRBJ2-7; D unclear. Trimming removed 6 bases at V and 4 bases at J, with 10 bases between. Germline V lookup: CDR1 MDHEN, CDR2 SYDVKM. The CDR3 contains 12 residues. CDR3 amino acids: CASSTTQYEQYV. Here the CDR3 DNA reads TGTGCCAGCAGCACGACACAATACGAGCAGTACGTC.